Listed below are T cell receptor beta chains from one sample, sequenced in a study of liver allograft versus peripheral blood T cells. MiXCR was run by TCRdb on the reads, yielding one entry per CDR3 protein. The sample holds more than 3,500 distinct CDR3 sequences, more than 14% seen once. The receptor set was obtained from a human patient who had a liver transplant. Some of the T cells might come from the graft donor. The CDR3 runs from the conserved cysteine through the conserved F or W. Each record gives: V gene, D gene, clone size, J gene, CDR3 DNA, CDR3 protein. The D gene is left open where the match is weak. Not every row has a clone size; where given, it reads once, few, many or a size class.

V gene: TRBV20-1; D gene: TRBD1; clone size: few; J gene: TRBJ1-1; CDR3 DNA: TGCAGTCCCGGGACAGGGCCCGACACTGAAGCTTTCTTT; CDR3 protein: CSPGTGPDTEAFF
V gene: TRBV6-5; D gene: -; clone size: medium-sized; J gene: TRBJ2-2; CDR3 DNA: TGTGCCAGCAATCCCGGAGGCGACCGAAGGTGGACCGGGGAGCTGTTTTTT; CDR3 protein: CASNPGGDRRWTGELFF
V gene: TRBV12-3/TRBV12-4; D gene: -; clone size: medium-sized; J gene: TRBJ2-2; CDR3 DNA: TGTGCCAGCAGTTTTTCGGGATACACCGGGGAGCTGTTTTTT; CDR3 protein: CASSFSGYTGELFF
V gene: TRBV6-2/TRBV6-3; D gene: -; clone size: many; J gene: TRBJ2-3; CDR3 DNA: TGTGCCAGCAGTCCGTGGGCAGATACGCAGTATTTT; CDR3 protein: CASSPWADTQYF
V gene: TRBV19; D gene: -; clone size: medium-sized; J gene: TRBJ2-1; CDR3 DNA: TGTGCCAGTAGTCCCCTCGGGGGCGCTCGTGGTGAGCAGTTCTTC; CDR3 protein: CASSPLGGARGEQFF
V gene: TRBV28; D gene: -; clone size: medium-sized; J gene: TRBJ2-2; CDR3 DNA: TGTGCCAGCAGTTTAAGAGTCCCCGGGGAGCTGTTTTTT; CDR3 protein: CASSLRVPGELFF
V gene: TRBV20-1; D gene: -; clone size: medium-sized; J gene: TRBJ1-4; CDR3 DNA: TGCAGTGCTAGATCCAGGGAGGCGGCAAGTAATGAAAAACTGTTTTTT; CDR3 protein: CSARSREAASNEKLFF
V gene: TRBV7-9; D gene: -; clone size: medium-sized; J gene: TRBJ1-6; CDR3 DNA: TGTGCCAGCAGCTTATTGGGGAATTCACCCCTCCACTTT; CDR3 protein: CASSLLGNSPLHF
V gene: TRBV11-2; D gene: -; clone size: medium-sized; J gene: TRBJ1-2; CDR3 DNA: TGTGCCAGCAGCTTAAGCACGGACCGGCTAGCTAACTATGGCTACACCTTC; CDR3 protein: CASSLSTDRLANYGYTF
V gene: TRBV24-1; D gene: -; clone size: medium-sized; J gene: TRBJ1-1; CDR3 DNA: TGTGCCACCAGTGACCAGACTGAAGCTTTCTTT; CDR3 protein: CATSDQTEAFF
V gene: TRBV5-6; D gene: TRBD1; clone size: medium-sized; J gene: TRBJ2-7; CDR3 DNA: TGTGCCAGCAGCCTTGGAAGGGGACAGGGGGCCTTCGAGCAGTACTTC; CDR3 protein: CASSLGRGQGAFEQYF
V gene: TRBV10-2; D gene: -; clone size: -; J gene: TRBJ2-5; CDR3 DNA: TGCGCCAGCAGTGAGGCCCGGGGAGTTTGGTACCAAGAGACCCAGTACTTC; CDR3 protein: CASSEARGVWYQETQYF
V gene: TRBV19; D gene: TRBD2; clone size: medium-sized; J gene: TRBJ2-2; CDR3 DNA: TGTGCCAGTAGTCGTCTAGCGGATAACACCGGGGAGCTGTTTTTT; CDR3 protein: CASSRLADNTGELFF
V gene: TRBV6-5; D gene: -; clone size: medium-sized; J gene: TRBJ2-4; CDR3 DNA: TGTGCCAGCGCGAAAATTACCATAGCCAAAAACATTCAGTACTTC; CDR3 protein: CASAKITIAKNIQYF
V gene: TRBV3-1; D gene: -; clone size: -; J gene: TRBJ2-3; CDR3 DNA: TGTGCCAGCAGCCAAGATCAGACAGGAGGTGATACGCAGTATTTT; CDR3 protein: CASSQDQTGGDTQYF
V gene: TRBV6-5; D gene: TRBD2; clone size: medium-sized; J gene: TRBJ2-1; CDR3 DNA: TGTGCCAGCAGCCCGTGGAGCGGGGAGGGGAATGAGCAGTTCTTC; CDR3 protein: CASSPWSGEGNEQFF
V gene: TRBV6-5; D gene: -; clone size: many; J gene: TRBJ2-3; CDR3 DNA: TGTGCCAGCAGTTACCAAGTCACAGATACGCAGTATTTT; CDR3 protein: CASSYQVTDTQYF
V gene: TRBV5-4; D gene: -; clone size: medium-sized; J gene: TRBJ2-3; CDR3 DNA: TGTGCCAGCAGCTCTCAGGTTGGAGGCACAGATACGCAGTATTTT; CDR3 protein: CASSSQVGGTDTQYF
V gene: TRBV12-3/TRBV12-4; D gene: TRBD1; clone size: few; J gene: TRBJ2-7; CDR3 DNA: TGTGCCAGCAGTTTAGGACAGGGTCACGACGAGCAGTACTTC; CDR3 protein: CASSLGQGHDEQYF
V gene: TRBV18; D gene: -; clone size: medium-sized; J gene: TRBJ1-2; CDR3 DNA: TGTGCCAGCTCACCACGCAGGGATCCTAACTATGGCTACACCTTC; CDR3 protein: CASSPRRDPNYGYTF
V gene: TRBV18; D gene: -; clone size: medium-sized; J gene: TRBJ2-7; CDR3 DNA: TGTGCCAGCTCACCGGACAGCGTTCGAGAGCAGTACTTC; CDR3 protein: CASSPDSVREQYF
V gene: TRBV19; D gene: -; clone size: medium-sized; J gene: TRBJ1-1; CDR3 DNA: TGTGCCAGTAGTATAGATCTTGGCAGGGCGGCTGGCGTAGCTTTCTTT; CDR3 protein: CASSIDLGRAAGVAFF
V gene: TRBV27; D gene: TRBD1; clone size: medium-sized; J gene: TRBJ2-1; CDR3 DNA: TGTGCCAGCAGGCCGGGACAGGGCTTTTACAATGAGCAGTTCTTC; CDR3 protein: CASRPGQGFYNEQFF